This T cell receptor (beta chain) was sequenced for a study of blood T cell repertoires in COVID-19. Study background: The United States, Italy and Spain provided the acute and convalescent COVID-19 samples. T cells, B-cell-depleted T cells, or PBMCs supplied cDNA or gDNA.

There are 12 residues in the CDR3. Germline V gene lookup returns CDR1 KGHSH and CDR2 LQKENI. The V and J ends lost 3 bases and 2 bases respectively, with 5 bases between them. Concerning this clone itself: This same CDR3 is encoded by further DNA sequences in the sample.

Some clones are missing from TCRdb's copy, which holds only in-frame ones; the method was immunoSEQ multiplex PCR. Of about 370,000 clones listed, nearly 90% are singletons. Sequencing was carried out using peripheral blood. V gene TRBV18 combines with J gene TRBJ2-7, with a tentative D call TRBD2 (5 bases). The clonotype was recovered from a man between 18 and 29 years old with active or convalescent COVID-19. The CDR3 sequence is CASSPGTYEQYF. The DNA for the CDR3 is TGTGCCAGCTCACCCGGGACCTACGAGCAGTACTTC. Based on the CDR3 plus reference TRBV18 and TRBJ2-7, the full variable domain is NAGVMQNPRHLVRRRGQEARLRCSPMKGHSHVYWYRQLPEEGLKFMVYLQKENIIDESGMPKERFSAEFPKEGPSILRIQQVVRGDSAAYFCASSPGTYEQYFGPGTRLTVT.